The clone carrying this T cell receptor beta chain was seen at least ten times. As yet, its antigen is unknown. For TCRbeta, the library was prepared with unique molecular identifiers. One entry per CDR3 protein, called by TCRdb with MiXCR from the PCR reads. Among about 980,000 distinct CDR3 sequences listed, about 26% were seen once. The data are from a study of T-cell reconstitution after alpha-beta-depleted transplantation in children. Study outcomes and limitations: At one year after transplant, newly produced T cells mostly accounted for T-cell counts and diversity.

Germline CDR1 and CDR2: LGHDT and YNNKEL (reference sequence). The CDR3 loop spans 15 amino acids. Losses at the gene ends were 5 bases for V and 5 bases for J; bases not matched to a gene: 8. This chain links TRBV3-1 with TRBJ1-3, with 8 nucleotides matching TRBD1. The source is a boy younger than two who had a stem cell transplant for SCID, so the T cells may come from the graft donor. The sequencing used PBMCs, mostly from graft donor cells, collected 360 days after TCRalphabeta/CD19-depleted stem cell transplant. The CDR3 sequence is CASSYRTGTRNTIYF. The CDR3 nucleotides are TGTGCCAGCAGCTACCGGACAGGGACACGAAACACCATATATTTT.